The T cell receptor (beta chain) described here comes from a study of Tregs in tolerant kidney transplant recipients (dated by TCRdb to between 2018 and 2021). General notes on the study: The transplants used related donors along with nonmyeloablative bone marrow transplantation, and in the human trials mixed chimerism was transient. The study applied TCRbeta sequencing to find donor-specific regulatory T cells before combined kidney and bone marrow transplantation and then followed those same cells after transplant. Results and caveats for the whole study, not just this receptor: PCR primers changed over time for some patients, so nucleotide-level comparison across those patients' samples was not possible. Although technical replication error seemed to be minimal, the question of biological reproducibility was not addressed directly. Donor-specific Treg expansion was found to exceed global Treg expansion in tolerant patients, suggesting antigen-driven rather than nonspecific expansion. Expanding Tregs with activated donor B cells appeared to identify the most biologically relevant and donor-specific TCRbeta repertoire. The study was constrained by small patient numbers, and validation of the findings is required in larger populations and under other immunosuppression protocols.

Sample time point, as interpreted from the label and publication: blood sample drawn before combined kidney and bone marrow transplant. For bulk CFSE mixed lymphocyte reactions, CFSE-labeled recipient PBMCs were cocultured for less than 7 days with irradiated donor PBMCs, after which the cells were stained for CD3/CD4/CD8 and FACS-sorted. Patients were 4 combined kidney and bone marrow transplant recipients from the ITN036ST trial, and only these trial subjects had samples available. Healthy control blood was processed by Ficoll density gradient to PBMCs and cryopreserved; patient PBMCs were collected before and after transplant. The CDR3 spans 16 residues, from the cysteine through the phenylalanine. The CDR3 DNA has 48 bases and is translated from base 1. CDR1 ENHRY and CDR2 SYGVKD are derived from the germline V gene. Between the V and J ends, shortened by 2 bases and 2 bases respectively, the junction contains 13 bases.

For TCRbeta CDR3 sequencing, genomic DNA was extracted from sorted cells using the QIAGEN DNeasy Blood and Tissue Kit. High-throughput TCRbeta CDR3 sequencing, including PCR amplification with bias correction and internal controls, was performed commercially through immunoSEQ. On the study's bioinformatics: A unique productive TCRbeta sequence was defined by the CDR3 nucleotide sequence when primers matched, and otherwise by the CDR3 amino acid sequence together with the Vbeta and Jbeta genes. A sequence was defined as donor-reactive if the sequence was expanded at least 5-fold in CFSE-low cells compared with unstimulated cells and had a frequency of at least 0.01% in CFSE-low cells. Repertoire divergence was quantified by Jensen-Shannon divergence calculated from the top 100 TCRbeta sequences ranked by frequency. For samples with multiple sequencing runs, sorting error was corrected in each run separately before the runs were combined. TCRdb retrieved this table from immuneACCESS and kept in-frame rearrangements only. Not all clones are present; in checked studies, unresolved V genes account for under half, and no reason is known for the remainder. V, J and clone size are those of that table, while D and trimming were read from the DNA. This sample has over 15,000 clones in its table, and about half of those were observed once. The ten largest make up under 4% of the sample.

The table lists this clone with a few counts. It lacks a known antigen. Nothing much larger sits one base from this clone, and base qualities are not available. The sequence derives from a human patient who received a combined kidney and bone marrow transplant. The V and J segments used are TRBV10-3 and TRBJ1-3; the D region possibly corresponds to TRBD1 (6 bases align). The specimen was CD4+ T cells from blood cultured with allogeneic cells, collected before the transplant. The nucleotide sequence is given as TGTGCCATCAGTGAGACACGGGGGGCTCCTGGAAACACCATATATTTT. Its product reads: CAISETRGAPGNTIYF.